Listed below are T cell receptor beta chains from one sample, sequenced in a study of blood T cell repertoires in COVID-19. The method was immunoSEQ multiplex PCR; TCRdb's version includes in-frame clones alone and lacks a portion of them. Of roughly 230,000 clones listed, approximately 84% are singletons. The material sequenced was peripheral blood. Source of these receptors: a middle-aged man with acute or convalescent COVID-19. CDR3s include the opening cysteine and the closing phenylalanine or tryptophan. A D gene is named only where the DNA matches it firmly. Not all rows give a size; the values are once, few, many and, for expanded clones, a class.

clone size: .
J gene: TRBJ1-1
D gene: .
V gene: TRBV6-5
CDR3 DNA: TGTGCCAGCAGTTACTTCCGGGACACTGAAGCTTTCTTT
CDR3 protein: CASSYFRDTEAFF

clone size: .
J gene: TRBJ1-2
D gene: .
V gene: TRBV28
CDR3 DNA: TGTGCCAGCAGCCGGTCCGTCTATGGCTACACCTTC
CDR3 protein: CASSRSVYGYTF

clone size: .
J gene: TRBJ1-2
D gene: .
V gene: TRBV5-4
CDR3 DNA: TGTGCCCTAAAGCAGGGACTGTCCTACACCTTC
CDR3 protein: CALKQGLSYTF

clone size: .
J gene: TRBJ1-1
D gene: TRBD1
V gene: TRBV2
CDR3 DNA: TGTGCCAGCAGGCCTAGGGACAGGGAAGTAACTGAAGCTTTCTTT
CDR3 protein: CASRPRDREVTEAFF

clone size: .
J gene: TRBJ2-1
D gene: TRBD2
V gene: TRBV5-1
CDR3 DNA: TGCGCCAGCGCACTAGCGTCCTACAATGAGCAGTTCTTC
CDR3 protein: CASALASYNEQFF

clone size: once
J gene: TRBJ1-2
D gene: TRBD1
V gene: TRBV6-5
CDR3 DNA: TGTGCCAGCAAACTTCGACAGGGTAGTTTCGGCTACACCTTC
CDR3 protein: CASKLRQGSFGYTF

clone size: .
J gene: TRBJ1-2
D gene: TRBD1
V gene: TRBV5-8
CDR3 DNA: TGTGCCAGCAGCTACAGGGGGATTTACTATGGCTACACCTTC
CDR3 protein: CASSYRGIYYGYTF

clone size: .
J gene: TRBJ2-1
D gene: .
V gene: TRBV4-1
CDR3 DNA: TGCGCCAGCAGCCCCACAAGGAGTAACTCGTTTTTCAATGAGCAGTTCTTC
CDR3 protein: CASSPTRSNSFFNEQFF

clone size: .
J gene: TRBJ2-1
D gene: TRBD2
V gene: TRBV6-5
CDR3 DNA: TGTGCCAGCAGTTACGAGGCGGGGGGAGGCTACAATGAGCAGTTCTTC
CDR3 protein: CASSYEAGGGYNEQFF

clone size: .
J gene: TRBJ1-5
D gene: TRBD1
V gene: TRBV19
CDR3 DNA: TGTGCCAGCCTTCGCACTCCGGGACAGGGTTATCAGCCCCAGCATTTT
CDR3 protein: CASLRTPGQGYQPQHF

clone size: .
J gene: TRBJ2-5
D gene: .
V gene: TRBV2
CDR3 DNA: TGTGCCAGCAGTGAAGGCACAGGGTCGTACCAAGAGACCCAGTACTTC
CDR3 protein: CASSEGTGSYQETQYF

clone size: .
J gene: TRBJ1-2
D gene: .
V gene: TRBV5-4
CDR3 DNA: TGTGCCAGCAGCTTGCCAGGGGTGACCTATGGCTACACCTTC
CDR3 protein: CASSLPGVTYGYTF

clone size: .
J gene: TRBJ1-1
D gene: TRBD1
V gene: TRBV19
CDR3 DNA: TGTGCCAGTAGCCTGGGACAGGGGTGGACTGAAGCTTTCTTT
CDR3 protein: CASSLGQGWTEAFF

clone size: .
J gene: TRBJ1-2
D gene: .
V gene: TRBV19
CDR3 DNA: TGTGCCAGTCGTGTCACCGGTAACTATGGCTACACCTTC
CDR3 protein: CASRVTGNYGYTF

clone size: few
J gene: TRBJ2-7
D gene: TRBD2
V gene: TRBV20-1
CDR3 DNA: TGCAGTGCTAGTTCTCCGGGGGGTGGATTAGGCGAGCAGTACTTC
CDR3 protein: CSASSPGGGLGEQYF

clone size: .
J gene: TRBJ1-1
D gene: .
V gene: TRBV10-3
CDR3 DNA: TGTGCCACACGGGTCGCATATTTGAACACTGAAGCTTTCTTT
CDR3 protein: CATRVAYLNTEAFF